This TCR beta chain was observed in a study of T cells after yellow fever vaccination. The J segment lost 3 bases and the V segment lost 3 bases, leaving 8 bases of the junction unmatched. This CDR3 is 16 amino acids long. Germline loops: CDR1 SGHTA, CDR2 FQGTGA. Broader study findings: After the booster, roughly 96% of CD4 and more than 85% of CD8 primary-response clones were re-detected. Any FACS-sorted repertoire could hold abundant clonotypes that contaminate it from the bulk population.

This clonotype was counted a few times. Its specificity is unknown. UMIs and a universal primer site were added when TCR cDNA was made by 5'RACE template switching. TCRdb processed the 5' RACE reads anew with MiXCR; each CDR3 protein has one entry. Among hundreds of thousands of distinct CDR3 sequences listed, around 17% were seen once. The specimen comprised PBMCs, sampled 5 to 6 days after the first yellow fever vaccination. The chain uses TRBV7-3 and TRBJ2-1; 7 bases line up with TRBD2. This receptor was identified in a man younger than 30 who received the YFV17D yellow fever vaccine. The CDR3, as DNA: TGTGCCAGCAGCTTCTTAACGGGGGGACGCTACAATGAGCAGTTCTTC. It specifies CASSFLTGGRYNEQFF.